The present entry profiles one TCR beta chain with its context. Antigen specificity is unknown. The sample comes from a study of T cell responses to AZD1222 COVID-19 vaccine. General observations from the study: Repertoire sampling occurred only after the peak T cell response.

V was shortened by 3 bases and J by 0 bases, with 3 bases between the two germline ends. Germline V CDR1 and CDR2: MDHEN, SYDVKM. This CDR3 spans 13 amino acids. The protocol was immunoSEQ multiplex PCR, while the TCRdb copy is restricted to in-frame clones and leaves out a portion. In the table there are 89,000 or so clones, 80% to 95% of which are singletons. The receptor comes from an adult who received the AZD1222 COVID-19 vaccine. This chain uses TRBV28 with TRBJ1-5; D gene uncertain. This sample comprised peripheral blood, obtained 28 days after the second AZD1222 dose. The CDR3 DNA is TGTGCCAGCAGTTTTGATAGCAATCAGCCCCAGCATTTT. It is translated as CASSFDSNQPQHF.